This passage covers 18 T cell receptor beta chains from one sample sequenced in a study of T-cell reconstitution after alpha-beta-depleted transplantation in children. Molecular barcoding with unique molecular identifiers was used for the TCRbeta library. TCRdb redid the calling of the PCR reads with MiXCR, one entry per CDR3 protein. The data show around 500,000 distinct CDR3 sequences, 9.5% to 15% seen once. The sequencing used PBMCs from the stem cell graft donor, collected from the stem cell graft. The receptors here all came from a human donor who donated a stem cell graft to a child with combined immunodeficiency.

This clonotype was counted a few times. This sequence joins TRBV28 and TRBJ2-2, with D perhaps matching TRBD2 (7 bases). Per germline, CDR1 MDHEN and CDR2 SYDVKM. Trimming left V 4 bases short and J 0 bases short, with 18 bases between. The CDR3 runs 18 residues. The CDR3 region is CASSSGGVWGANTGELFF. The CDR3 bases are TGTGCCAGCAGTTCGGGGGGCGTATGGGGGGCGAACACCGGGGAGCTGTTTTTT.

The chain combines TRBV30 with TRBJ2-1; D is unclear. The CDR3 totals 13 residues. Germline values: CDR1 GTSNPN, CDR2 SVGIG (reference sequence). V was shortened by 2 bases and J by 10 bases, with 15 bases between the two germline ends. The CDR3: CAWSTTSGTEQFF. In nucleotides, the CDR3 is TGTGCCTGGAGTACAACGTCCGGCACCGAGCAGTTCTTC.

The chain joins TRBV20-1 to TRBJ2-1; the match to TRBD2 covers 9 bases. The V gene end was trimmed by 0 bases and the J gene end by 10 bases; junction bases not matched to a gene: 10. There are 15 residues in the CDR3. Germline loops: CDR1 DFQATT, CDR2 SNEGSKA (reference sequence). The CDR3 DNA sequence: TGCAGTGCTAGAGATGGCGGGAGGGCCGGAGGAGAGCAGTTCTTC. Protein sequence: CSARDGGRAGGEQFF.

This clonotype was found many times. The V call is TRBV2, the J call TRBJ2-1; a weak D match, TRBD2 (6 bases). Per germline, CDR1 SNHLY and CDR2 FYNNEI. V was clipped by 1 base and J by 8 bases, with 15 bases between them. This CDR3 has 15 residues. The DNA of the CDR3 is TGTGCCAGCAGTGAAGAATACTGGAGGGTGGATGAGCAGTTCTTC. The encoded protein is CASSEEYWRVDEQFF.

The chain uses TRBV11-2 and TRBJ2-3, with 9 bases aligning to TRBD2. Germline values: CDR1 SGHAT, CDR2 FQNNGV. This CDR3 is built from 16 residues. Germline trimming cut 2 bases from V and 0 bases from J; bases unmatched to any gene: 3. Here the CDR3 DNA reads TGTGCCAGCAGCTTAACTAGCGGGCTTAGCACAGATACGCAGTATTTT. Translated, it gives CASSLTSGLSTDTQYF.

The chain employs TRBV11-1 and TRBJ2-7, with 15 nucleotides matching TRBD2. The germline V gene has CDR1 SGHAT and CDR2 FQDESV (reference sequence). V was pared by 4 bases and J by 0 bases, with 13 bases of the junction left unmatched. This CDR3 contains 20 residues. CDR3 sequence (DNA): TGTGCCAGCAGCTCAGGGCCTCGGACTAGCGGGAGGGCCCACTCCTACGAGCAGTACTTC. Protein: CASSSGPRTSGRAHSYEQYF.

This clonotype has more than one count but fewer than ten. The J gene is TRBJ2-1, the V gene TRBV9; the D is unclear. Germline V gives CDR1 SGDLS, CDR2 YYNGEE. The CDR3 is 15 amino acids. The V gene lost 3 bases and the J gene lost 9 bases, with 19 bases spanning the gap. CDR3 nucleotides: TGTGCCAGCAGCGCCGACCCCCCTTTACAGACTGAGCAGTTCTTC. It specifies CASSADPPLQTEQFF.

With regard to this clonotype: Since a much larger clone is just one base distant, this may be a read error. This CDR3 fails to terminate in the conserved phenylalanine or tryptophan, so it likely reflects a read error. This chain connects TRBV6-6 to TRBJ2-5, with D possibly called TRBD1 or TRBD2 (6 bases each). Trimming took off 5 bases at V and 2 bases at J, with 9 bases between the two ends. CDR1 is MNHNY, CDR2 SVGAGI, per germline (reference sequence). The CDR3 consists of 13 residues. CDR3 sequence reads: CASSGGRQETQYC. CDR3 DNA: TGTGCCAGCAGTGGGGGGCGACAAGAGACCCAGTACTGC.

The sample holds a few counts of this clonotype. The chain has TRBV24-1 and TRBJ2-1; a weak D match, TRBD1 (6 bases). V lost 8 bases, J lost 4 bases, and 8 bases lay in between. Germline lookup yields CDR1 KGHDR and CDR2 SFDVKD. The CDR3 contains 12 residues. CDR3 amino acids: CATKGDYNEQFF. The CDR3 DNA sequence: TGTGCCACCAAGGGGGATTACAATGAGCAGTTCTTC.

This clonotype was seen ten or more times. Written as DNA, the CDR3 is TGTGCCAGCAGTTTTGGACAGCCAGGGGGCTACGAGCAGTACTTC. Its translation is CASSFGQPGGYEQYF. The chain couples TRBV12-3 or TRBV12-4 to TRBJ2-7; 7 positions agree with TRBD1. The CDR3 spans 15 residues. The V segment lost 3 bases and the J segment 3 bases; nucleotides outside the gene matches: 8.

The sample holds a few counts of this clonotype. The chain recombines TRBV5-6 with TRBJ1-5; 7 nucleotides align to TRBD1. The ends lost 3 bases at V and 4 bases at J; junction bases unmatched: 7. The CDR3 runs to 15 residues. Germline CDR1 and CDR2: SGHDT and YYEEEE. The CDR3 DNA sequence: TGTGCCAGCAGCTACGGGACAGTAGAAAATCAGCCCCAGCATTTT. It specifies CASSYGTVENQPQHF.

The gene calls are TRBV5-6 and TRBJ2-3; TRBD2 might be the D (5 bases). The length of the CDR3 is 14 residues. Per germline, CDR1 SGHDT and CDR2 YYEEEE. V was trimmed by 2 bases and J by 4 bases, leaving 11 bases between them. The CDR3 region is CASSFTAGADTQYF. The CDR3 DNA reads TGTGCCAGCAGCTTCACAGCCGGGGCAGATACGCAGTATTTT. The entire variable domain, with the rest obtained from reference TRBV5-6 and TRBJ2-3, is as follows: DAGVTQSPTHLIKTRGQQVTLRCSPKSGHDTVSWYQQALGQGPQFIFQYYEEEERQRGNFPDRFSGHQFPNYSSELNVNALLLGDSALYLCASSFTAGADTQYFGPGTRLTVL.

V and J are TRBV4-2 and TRBJ2-1; the match to TRBD2 covers 7 bases. V dropped 4 bases and J dropped 0; count of bases not matched to a gene: 12. In germline, CDR1 is LGHNA, CDR2 YNFKEQ. The CDR3 has 18 residues. In DNA form, the CDR3 reads TGTGCCAGCAGCCGCAAGCTAACTAGCGAGAGCTCCTACAATGAGCAGTTCTTC. As protein: CASSRKLTSESSYNEQFF.

This clonotype has just a few counts. The chain employs TRBV9 and TRBJ2-3, with D tentatively TRBD1 or TRBD2 (6 bases each). Germline V gene lookup returns CDR1 SGDLS and CDR2 YYNGEE. V was trimmed by 4 bases and J by 1 base, leaving 19 bases between them. The CDR3 runs to 17 residues. The CDR3 bases are TGTGCCAGCAGCCGGCTGGGGGGCGGGGCCCGCACAGATACGCAGTATTTT. It encodes CASSRLGGGARTDTQYF.

This sequence joins TRBV27 and TRBJ1-1, with 9 bases lining up with TRBD1. Germline trimming cut 3 bases from V and 5 bases from J; bases unmatched to any gene: 4. Germline V gene lookup returns CDR1 MNHEY and CDR2 SMNVEV (reference sequence). This CDR3 is built from 14 residues. In DNA, the CDR3 is TGTGCCAGCAGTTTTGGACAGGGGAGAACTGAAGCTTTCTTT. Encoded protein: CASSFGQGRTEAFF.

This clonotype has just a few counts. The rearrangement uses TRBV7-2 and TRBJ2-7, with 7 bases matching TRBD2. This CDR3 region has 15 residues. Germline V lookup: CDR1 SGHTA, CDR2 FQGNSA. J was trimmed by 3 bases and V by 4 bases; bases with no gene match: 9. The CDR3 region has the DNA TGTGCCAGCAGCTGGGGTACGGCGGGAGTCTACGAGCAGTACTTC. Translating gives CASSWGTAGVYEQYF.

This clonotype was detected many times. V gene TRBV7-2 combines with J gene TRBJ2-5; 7 bases fit TRBD2. In germline, CDR1 is SGHTA, CDR2 FQGNSA. The CDR3 is made up of 14 amino acids. V shed 5 bases, J shed 5 bases, and the junction held 8 bases outside the gene matches. The DNA for the CDR3 is TGTGCCAGCAGCAAAGGGAGGGGTTGGGAGACCCAGTACTTC. It codes for CASSKGRGWETQYF.

J is TRBJ2-2 and V is TRBV10-3, with 7 positions matching TRBD2. The V and J ends lost 5 bases and 5 bases, in that order; junction bases with no gene match: 11. CDR1 and CDR2 from the germline V gene are ENHRY and SYGVKD. This CDR3 is 16 amino acids long. The DNA of the CDR3 is TGTGCCATCAGTTTAGCTGCGGGAGTAGGGACCGGGGAGCTGTTTTTT. This sequence encodes CAISLAAGVGTGELFF.